A single sample is the source of the 29 T cell receptor beta chains below, sequenced in a study of blood T cells in healthy people across ages. A J-beta primer mix and a sample-barcoded 5' primer were used in a second PCR of roughly 6 to 12 cycles. TCRdb itself ran the 5' RACE reads through MiXCR, one entry per CDR3 protein. Of about 670,000 distinct CDR3 sequences listed, around 38% are singletons. Sequencing was performed on blood. The receptor source for this set is a man at least 80 years old in good health.

This clonotype was seen more than once but under ten times. This rearrangement joins TRBV27 to TRBJ2-7, with 7 nucleotides matching TRBD1. The CDR3 spans 15 residues. The trim removed 5 bases at V and 3 bases at J, leaving 10 bases unmatched. In germline, CDR1 is MNHEY, CDR2 SMNVEV (reference sequence). The CDR3, as DNA: TGTGCCAGCAGTCGGACAGGAAATGGGGACTACGAGCAGTACTTC. Its translation: CASSRTGNGDYEQYF.

This clonotype was counted only a few times. The genes are TRBV5-6 and TRBJ2-7, with TRBD2 matching 10 bases. The trim removed 3 bases at V and 5 bases at J, leaving 8 bases unmatched. Germline V gives CDR1 SGHDT, CDR2 YYEEEE. This CDR3 has 15 amino acids. CDR3: CASSYRTSGSNEQYF. CDR3 nucleotides: TGTGCCAGCAGCTATCGGACTAGCGGTTCGAACGAGCAGTACTTC.

This rearrangement joins TRBV5-4 to TRBJ2-3; D remains ambiguous. V was shortened by 4 bases and J by 4 bases, with 10 bases between the two germline ends. Germline V gives CDR1 SGHNT, CDR2 YYREEE (reference sequence). This CDR3 has 13 residues. The CDR3 bases are TGTGCCAGCAGCGTGGTCTATTCAGATACGCAGTATTTT. This sequence encodes CASSVVYSDTQYF.

V is TRBV28 and J is TRBJ1-6; maybe TRBD1 (5 bases). V was pared by 3 bases and J by 8 bases, with 17 bases between. CDR1 and CDR2 (germline): MDHEN, SYDVKM. This CDR3 is built from 16 residues. This CDR3 reads CASSFSGGIGHSPLHF. The CDR3, as DNA: TGTGCCAGCAGTTTCAGTGGGGGGATTGGTCATTCACCCCTCCACTTT.

The chain links TRBV11-2 to TRBJ2-2, with 10 bases fitting TRBD2. Germline lookup yields CDR1 SGHAT and CDR2 FQNNGV. The junction had 10 bases not matched to a gene; V was cut back by 6 bases and J by 6 bases. The CDR3 is 16 amino acids. CDR3 region: CASSLTGTSVSGELFF. Written as DNA, the CDR3 is TGTGCCAGCAGTCTAACCGGGACTAGCGTATCCGGGGAGCTGTTTTTT.

V is TRBV6-6 and J is TRBJ2-1; unclear D gene. The CDR3 covers 13 residues. Deletions cut 6 bases from V and 5 bases from J, with 11 bases between. The germline V gene encodes CDR1 MNHNY and CDR2 SVGAGI (reference sequence). The CDR3 bases are TGTGCCAGCAGCTCCAAAGCCGACAATGAGCAGTTCTTC. Translated: CASSSKADNEQFF.

This clonotype was seen just once. This chain links TRBV6-5 with TRBJ2-7; 7 nucleotides align to TRBD2. Germline V gene lookup returns CDR1 MNHEY and CDR2 SVGAGI. V trimming: 0 bases; J trimming: 2 bases; junction bases outside the gene matches: 7. This CDR3 is 16 amino acids long. The CDR3: CASSYSASGLTYEQYF. The CDR3 nucleotides are TGTGCCAGCAGTTACTCGGCTAGCGGACTTACCTACGAGCAGTACTTC.

This clonotype was seen only a few times. The chain combines TRBV29-1 with TRBJ2-2, with 7 nucleotides matching TRBD1. V lost 6 bases, J lost 7 bases, and 5 bases stayed unmatched. The CDR3 extends over 12 amino acids. Germline-derived CDR1 and CDR2 are SQVTM and ANQGSEA. In DNA, the CDR3 is TGCAGCGTCCTACAGGGGTTCGGGGAGCTGTTTTTT. Residues: CSVLQGFGELFF.

The chain is built from TRBV4-1 and TRBJ2-7; D is undetermined. There are 15 residues in the CDR3. CDR1 is MGHRA and CDR2 is YSYEKL in the germline V gene. V was trimmed by 4 bases and J by 5 bases, leaving 18 bases between them. CDR3 DNA sequence: TGCGCCAGCAGCCCCTCCCACACATTTCCCGACGAGCAGTACTTC. Residues: CASSPSHTFPDEQYF.

V and J are TRBV4-3 and TRBJ1-1; the match to TRBD1 covers 9 bases. Germline lookup yields CDR1 LGHNA and CDR2 YSLEER. The trim removed 8 bases at V and 7 bases at J, leaving 14 bases unmatched. The CDR3 runs to 15 residues. The CDR3 DNA is TGCGCCAGCGCCAGGTCCGGGACAGGGTTAAATGAAGCTTTCTTT. Residues: CASARSGTGLNEAFF.

This chain joins TRBV29-1 and TRBJ1-1, with D maybe TRBD1 (5 bases). CDR3 length: 13 residues. Germline CDR1 SQVTM, CDR2 ANQGSEA. CDR3 coding DNA: TGCGGCGGGGTCGGGGGGTCGTACACTGAAGCTTTCTTT. Its translation is CGGVGGSYTEAFF.

The sample holds a few counts of this clonotype. The genes are TRBV6-2 or TRBV6-3 and TRBJ2-3, with D perhaps TRBD1 (5 bases). CDR3 size: 12 residues. The V end was cut by 2 bases, the J end by 10 bases, with 10 bases between. Germline-derived CDR1 and CDR2 are MNHEY and SVGEGT. The DNA of the CDR3 is TGTGCCAGCAGTTACCCCCCCAGGGCGCAGTATTTT. This codes for CASSYPPRAQYF.

The chain uses TRBV15 and TRBJ2-3; D may be TRBD2 (6 bases). The germline V gene encodes CDR1 LNHNV and CDR2 YYDKDF (reference sequence). Trimming took off 1 base at V and 0 bases at J, with 17 bases between the two ends. The length of the CDR3 is 18 residues. CDR3 region: CATSRGRESDTSTDTQYF. CDR3 bases: TGTGCCACCAGCAGAGGGCGGGAATCGGATACTAGCACAGATACGCAGTATTTT.

The chain couples TRBV3-1 to TRBJ2-5; TRBD2 aligns across 7 bases. The closer fit of TRBJ2-7 to the DNA end suggests the J call may be wrong. Germline CDR1 and CDR2: LGHDT and YNNKEL (reference sequence). The CDR3 sequence is 16 residues long. Here the CDR3 DNA reads TGTGCCAGCAGCCCCGCCGGGGGAGGGACCTCTGGCGAGCAGTACTTC. This translates into CASSPAGGGTSGEQYF.

The chain employs TRBV7-2 and TRBJ2-3, with D perhaps matching TRBD1 (5 bases). Per germline, CDR1 SGHTA and CDR2 FQGNSA. With 5 bases removed from V and 0 bases from J, the gap between germline ends came to 12 bases. The CDR3 is made up of 15 amino acids. The CDR3 here is CASSNNWGSTDTQYF. CDR3 nucleotides: TGTGCCAGCAGCAATAACTGGGGCAGCACAGATACGCAGTATTTT.

This clonotype occurred a few times. The chain joins TRBV15 to TRBJ2-5; no clear D. Per germline, CDR1 LNHNV and CDR2 YYDKDF (reference sequence). Trimming left V 0 bases short and J 7 bases short, with 12 bases between. The length of the CDR3 is 14 residues. The CDR3 region is CATSRDVRGVTQYF. Written as DNA, the CDR3 is TGTGCCACCAGCAGAGATGTCCGTGGAGTGACCCAGTACTTC.

The J gene is TRBJ2-5, the V gene TRBV7-9, with no clear D. The CDR3 covers 15 residues. The V end lost 5 bases, the J end lost 11 bases, and 24 bases lay between the germline ends. Germline V CDR1 and CDR2: SEHNR, FQNEAQ (reference sequence). The CDR3 coding sequence is TGTGCCAGCAGCCCTAGAGGTAACATGTACAATGAGCAGTACTTC. Its protein is CASSPRGNMYNEQYF.

The chain employs TRBV20-1 and TRBJ2-7; 7 bases are shared with TRBD1. The CDR3 covers 13 residues. V gave up 8 bases and J gave up 7 bases; unmatched junction bases: 14. Germline V gene sequence: CDR1 DFQATT, CDR2 SNEGSKA (reference sequence). The CDR3 DNA follows: TGCAGTAGGCAGGGGCAGGGGGACAATGAGCAGTACTTC. It specifies CSRQGQGDNEQYF.

The rearrangement joins TRBV5-4 to TRBJ2-3; no clear D. The CDR3 loop spans 16 amino acids. Germline CDR1 is SGHNT and CDR2 is YYREEE (reference sequence). The V end was cut by 0 bases, the J end by 4 bases, with 15 bases between. The CDR3 loop is CASSLEAGGEADTQYF. The CDR3 nucleotides read TGTGCCAGCAGCTTGGAGGCAGGTGGAGAAGCAGATACGCAGTATTTT.

Only one count was recorded for this clonotype. The chain has TRBV11-2 and TRBJ2-4, with TRBD1 matching over 7 bases. The germline CDR1 and CDR2 sequences are SGHAT and FQNNGV. CDR3 size: 14 residues. With 4 bases clipped from V and 3 bases from J, the junction kept 3 bases outside the gene matches. The CDR3 sequence is CASSSQGVKNIQYF. The CDR3 DNA reads as TGTGCCAGCAGCTCTCAGGGGGTCAAAAACATTCAGTACTTC.

The CDR3 DNA reads TGTGCCAGCAGCGTAGTCGCCCTTCAGCCCCAGCATTTT. It translates to CASSVVALQPQHF. This chain links TRBV9 with TRBJ1-5; D remains unclear. Trimming cost V 0 bases and J 6 bases, with 7 bases left between them. From germline, CDR1 is SGDLS and CDR2 YYNGEE. The length of the CDR3 is 13 residues.

The chain employs TRBV20-1 and TRBJ1-2; D is uncertain. Trimming stripped 2 bases from V and 4 bases from J, with 8 bases between. Germline values: CDR1 DFQATT, CDR2 SNEGSKA (reference sequence). The CDR3 has 12 amino acids. The CDR3 region has the DNA TGCAGTGCTAGAAGGGCAGGCTATGGCTACACCTTC. This sequence encodes CSARRAGYGYTF.

This sequence joins TRBV29-1 and TRBJ2-3, with unresolved D. The CDR3 extends over 14 amino acids. V lost 7 bases and J lost 1, with 15 bases in between. Germline CDR1 SQVTM, CDR2 ANQGSEA. The CDR3 sequence is CSGGFGTRTDTQYF. CDR3 sequence (DNA): TGCAGCGGTGGGTTCGGCACGCGCACAGATACGCAGTATTTT.

This clonotype came up once. V is TRBV10-3 and J is TRBJ2-7, with 10 bases aligning to TRBD1. V dropped 10 bases and J dropped 5; count of bases not matched to a gene: 5. The CDR3 is made up of 12 amino acids. Germline CDR1 is ENHRY and CDR2 is SYGVKD. CDR3 nucleotides: TGTGCCACTCGACAGGGGGCCGACGAGCAGTACTTC. Its translation: CATRQGADEQYF.

In DNA form, the CDR3 reads TGTGCCAGCAGCCTAACAGTAGCGGGGGGGCCAGGTGAGCAGTTCTTC. It is translated as CASSLTVAGGPGEQFF. The chain has TRBV7-2 and TRBJ2-1; 11 bases agree with TRBD2. The CDR3 is made up of 16 amino acids. Germline V gene sequence: CDR1 SGHTA, CDR2 FQGNSA. With V trimmed by 5 bases and J by 9 bases, 12 bases remained unmatched.

The rearrangement joins TRBV6-2 or TRBV6-3 to TRBJ2-5; 8 bases are shared with TRBD2. The CDR3 extends over 16 amino acids. With V trimmed by 6 bases and J by 3 bases, 12 bases remained unmatched. Germline loops: CDR1 MNHEY, CDR2 SVGEGT. The CDR3 DNA reads as TGTGCCAGCAGGGGGGGAATCGGGGGGGCGGAAGAGACCCAGTACTTC. Residues: CASRGGIGGAEETQYF.

This clonotype came up many times. V gene TRBV12-3 or TRBV12-4 combines with J gene TRBJ2-5, with TRBD2 matching over 11 bases. The V and J ends lost 4 bases and 2 bases, in that order; junction bases with no gene match: 3. The CDR3 consists of 15 residues. The CDR3 is CASSSSGGPQETQYF. Written as DNA, the CDR3 is TGTGCCAGCAGTTCTAGCGGGGGGCCGCAAGAGACCCAGTACTTC.

This clonotype was detected ten times or more. The gene calls are TRBV18 and TRBJ2-3, with D possibly matching TRBD1 (7 bases). Germline lookup yields CDR1 KGHSH and CDR2 LQKENI. The CDR3 spans 15 residues. Trimming shortened V by 3 bases and J by 2 bases, and 12 bases separated the two germline ends. This chain's CDR3 is CASSPGGGLTDTQYF. DNA of the CDR3: TGTGCCAGCTCACCTGGAGGGGGCCTCACAGATACGCAGTATTTT.

The sample holds a few counts of this clonotype. A single base separates this from a much larger clone, so it may be a read error. The chain employs TRBV29-1 and TRBJ2-7, with D possibly being TRBD1 or TRBD2 (5 bases each). This CDR3 region has 13 residues. V lost 7 bases and J 1 base, leaving 14 bases between the germline ends. The germline V gene has CDR1 SQVTM and CDR2 ANQGSEA. The CDR3 nucleotides are TGCAGCGGCCTCCGGGACCGATCCTACGAGCAGTACTTC. Translation: CSGLRDRSYEQYF.